This note documents a single TCR beta chain sequence. It has no known antigen specificity. Per-base quality was not reported, and no clone a single base away is much larger than it. The sample comes from a study of blood T cell repertoires in COVID-19 (dated by TCRdb to 2018 to 2021). At the level of the whole study: Samples covering the acute and convalescent phases of COVID-19 were provided by collaborators in the United States, Italy and Spain. The prospective study material was composed of cDNA or gDNA derived from T cells, B-cell-depleted T cells, or PBMCs. Deeply sampled blood TCRbeta repertoires from subjects exposed to, actively infected with, or recovered from COVID-19 were included in the dataset. The repertoires were released in a freely available public database intended as a resource for research on the immune response to SARS-CoV-2. Samples were obtained from the ongoing ImmuneRACE study (first 160 participants) and from 1,254 subjects provided by 6 global collaborators. Nearly every sample came with metadata listing a de-identified subject ID, COVID-19 status, age in years and sex. Where available, HLA class I and class II types were taken from metadata supplied by the sample provider and were not determined by assay-based typing.

Collaborating institutions collected whole blood in K2EDTA tubes following their own protocols. For TCRbeta analysis, collaborators shipped samples in one of three forms: frozen whole blood, isolated PBMCs, or DNA extracted from either of those sample types. From cysteine to phenylalanine, the CDR3 is 14 amino acids long. Only the CDR3 part of the read is kept: 42 bases, read in frame from the first base. The junction shows trimming of 0 bases on V and 6 bases on J, and the gene matches do not reach 6 bases of it. From a lookup of the germline V gene, CDR1 and CDR2 are SGHRS and YFSETQ. Results the study describes overall, beyond this receptor: Clinical and demographic metadata were provided uncurated, with the amount varying by source and participant.

TCRbeta CDR3 regions were amplified from genomic DNA by means of the immunoSEQ Assay, a bias-controlled multiplex PCR. The paper's data handling went like this. Within the assay, amplification of reference gene primers was used to estimate how many nucleated cells each sample contained. To quantify the absolute abundance of each unique TCRbeta CDR3 rearrangement, sequence reads were collapsed and filtered. For each sample, productive Simpson clonality was calculated by taking the square root of Simpson's diversity index across productive rearrangements. TCRdb took this table from immuneACCESS and kept in-frame rearrangements with V and J called. Such tables lack part of the clones; where checked against another copy, unresolved V genes explain under half of the gap, and the rest is unexplained. V, J and clone size reflect that table, while D and trimming were determined from the DNA. This sample comprises about 35,000 clones, about four fifths of them detected only once. The top ten constitute over 3.5% of the sample.

Sequencing used peripheral blood. This TCR was sampled from a man aged 50-59 years with acute or convalescent COVID-19. The V and J segments used are TRBV5-1 and TRBJ2-7, with 7 middle bases fitting TRBD1. CDR3 loop: CASSLDRGQREQYF. The nucleotide sequence reads as follows: TGCGCCAGCAGCTTGGATAGGGGGCAACGCGAGCAGTACTTC.